The clone carrying this T cell receptor beta chain showed up just a few times. The antigen is undetermined. The V end lost 7 bases, the J end lost 3 bases, and 6 bases lay between the germline ends. The germline CDR1 and CDR2 sequences are SQVTM and ANQGSEA. The CDR3 covers 10 residues. This entry is derived from a study of T cell repertoires in aging, cancer and after chemotherapy. Study overall: Six age groups, ranging from 30 or younger to 70 or older, included the donors. Repeat sampling of healthy donors over several months to years showed clear clonal overlap.

The study's findings and limits: Loss of evenness, beyond lost richness, contributed to age-related TCR diversity decline in cancer patients. These repertoire data do not allow conclusions about immunological memory after chemotherapy.

TCR beta rearrangements were amplified from peripheral blood genomic DNA. TRB rearrangements spanning V, D and J were amplified using mixed TRB-A/B primers. Each CDR3 protein is one row after TCRdb ran MiXCR on the multiplex PCR reads. The table records more than 8,500 distinct CDR3 sequences, 39% of them present only once. The clonotype comes from a human donor in good health. The J gene is TRBJ1-1, the V gene TRBV29-1, with D unclear. The sample consisted of blood. CDR3 region: CSGQDTEAFF. The CDR3 bases are TGCAGCGGACAAGACACTGAAGCTTTCTTT.